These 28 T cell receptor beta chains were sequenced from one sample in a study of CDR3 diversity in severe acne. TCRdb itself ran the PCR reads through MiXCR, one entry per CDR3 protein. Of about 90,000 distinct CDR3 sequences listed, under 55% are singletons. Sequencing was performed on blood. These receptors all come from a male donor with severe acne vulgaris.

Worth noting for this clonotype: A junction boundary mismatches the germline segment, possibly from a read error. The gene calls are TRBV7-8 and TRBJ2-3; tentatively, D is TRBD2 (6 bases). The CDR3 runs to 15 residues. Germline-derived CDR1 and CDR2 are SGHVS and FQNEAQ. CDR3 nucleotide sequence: TGTGCCCGCAGTCGACCCTGGGAGGCCACAGATACGCAGTATTTT. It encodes CARSRPWEATDTQYF.

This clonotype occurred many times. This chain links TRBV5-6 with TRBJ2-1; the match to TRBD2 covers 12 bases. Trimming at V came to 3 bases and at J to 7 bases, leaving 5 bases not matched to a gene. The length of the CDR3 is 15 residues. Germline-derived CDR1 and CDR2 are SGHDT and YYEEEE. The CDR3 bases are TGTGCCAGCAGCTCCCGACTAGCGGGAGCGAATGAGCAGTTCTTC. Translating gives CASSSRLAGANEQFF. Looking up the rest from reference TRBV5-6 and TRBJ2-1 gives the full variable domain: DAGVTQSPTHLIKTRGQQVTLRCSPKSGHDTVSWYQQALGQGPQFIFQYYEEEERQRGNFPDRFSGHQFPNYSSELNVNALLLGDSALYLCASSSRLAGANEQFFGPGTRLTVL.

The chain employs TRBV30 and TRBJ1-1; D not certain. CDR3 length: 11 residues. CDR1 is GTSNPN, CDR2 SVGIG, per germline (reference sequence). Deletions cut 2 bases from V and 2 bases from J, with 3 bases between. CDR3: CAWSHNTEAFF. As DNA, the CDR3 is TGTGCCTGGAGTCACAACACTGAAGCTTTCTTT. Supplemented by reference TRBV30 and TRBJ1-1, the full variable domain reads SQTIHQWPATLVQPVGSPLSLECTVEGTSNPNLYWYRQAAGRGLQLLFYSVGIGQISSEVPQNLSASRPQDRQFILSSKKLLLSDSGFYLCAWSHNTEAFFGQGTRLTVV.

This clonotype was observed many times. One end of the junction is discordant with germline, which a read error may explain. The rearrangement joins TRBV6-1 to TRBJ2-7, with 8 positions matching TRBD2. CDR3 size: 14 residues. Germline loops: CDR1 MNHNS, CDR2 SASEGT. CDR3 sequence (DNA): TGTGCCAGCGGTGAGCGGGAGTCAGCCTACGAGCAGTACTTC. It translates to CASGERESAYEQYF.

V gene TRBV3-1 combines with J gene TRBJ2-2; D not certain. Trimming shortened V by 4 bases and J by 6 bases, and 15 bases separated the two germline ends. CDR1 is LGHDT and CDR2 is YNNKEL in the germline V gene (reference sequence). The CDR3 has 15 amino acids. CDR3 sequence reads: CASSPLPIRAGELFF. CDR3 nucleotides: TGTGCCAGCAGCCCCCTTCCCATTCGGGCCGGGGAGCTGTTTTTT. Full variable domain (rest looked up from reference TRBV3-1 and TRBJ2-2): DTAVSQTPKYLVTQMGNDKSIKCEQNLGHDTMYWYKQDSKKFLKIMFSYNNKELIINETVPNRFSPKSPDKAHLNLHINSLELGDSAVYFCASSPLPIRAGELFFGEGSRLTVL.

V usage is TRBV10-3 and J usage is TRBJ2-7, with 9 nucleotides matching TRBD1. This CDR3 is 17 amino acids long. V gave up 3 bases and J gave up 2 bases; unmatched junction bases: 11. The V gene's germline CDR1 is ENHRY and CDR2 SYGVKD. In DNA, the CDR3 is TGTGCCATCAGTGAACTATCCCGGGACAGGGAGGCCTACGAGCAGTACTTC. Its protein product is CAISELSRDREAYEQYF.

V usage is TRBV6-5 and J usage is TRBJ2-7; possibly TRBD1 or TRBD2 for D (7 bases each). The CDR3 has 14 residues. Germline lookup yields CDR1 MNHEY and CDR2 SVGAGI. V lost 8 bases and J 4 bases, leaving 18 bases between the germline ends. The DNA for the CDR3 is TGTGCCAGCTCCAGGGGGGGGGGGAATTACGAGCAGTACTTC. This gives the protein CASSRGGGNYEQYF.

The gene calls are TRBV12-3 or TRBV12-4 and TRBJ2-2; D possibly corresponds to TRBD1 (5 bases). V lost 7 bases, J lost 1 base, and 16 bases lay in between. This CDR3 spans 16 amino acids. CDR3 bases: TGTGCCAGCACCCAAACATCAGGGATGAACACCGGGGAGCTGTTTTTT. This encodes CASTQTSGMNTGELFF.

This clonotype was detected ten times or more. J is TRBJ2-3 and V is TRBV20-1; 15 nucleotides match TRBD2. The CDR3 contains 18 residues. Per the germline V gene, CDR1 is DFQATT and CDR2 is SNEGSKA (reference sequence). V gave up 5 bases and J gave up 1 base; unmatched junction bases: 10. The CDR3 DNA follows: TGCAGTGCTCCTTACTCTCGGACTAGCGGGGGGGGCACAGATACGCAGTATTTT. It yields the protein CSAPYSRTSGGGTDTQYF.

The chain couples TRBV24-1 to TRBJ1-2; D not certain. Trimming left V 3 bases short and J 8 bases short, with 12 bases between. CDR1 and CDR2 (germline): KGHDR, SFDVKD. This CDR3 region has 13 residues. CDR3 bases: TGTGCCACCAGTGATATCTCAGCAACCGGCTACACCTTC. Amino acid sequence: CATSDISATGYTF.

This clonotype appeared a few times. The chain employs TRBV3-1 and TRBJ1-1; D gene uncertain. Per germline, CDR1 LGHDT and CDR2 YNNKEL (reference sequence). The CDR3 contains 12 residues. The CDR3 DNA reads TGTACCGGCAGCTTCATGAACACTGAAGCTTTCTTT. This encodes CTGSFMNTEAFF.

In nucleotides, the CDR3 is TGCAGTGCTACAAGGACGGCGAACACTGAAGCTTTCTTT. This gives the protein CSATRTANTEAFF. The V and J genes are TRBV20-1 and TRBJ1-1; D remains unclear. This CDR3 has 13 residues. Between the trimmed V and J ends, which lost 4 bases and 1 base, there was a span of 10 bases. Per the germline V gene, CDR1 is DFQATT and CDR2 is SNEGSKA (reference sequence).

In nucleotides, the CDR3 is TGTGCCAGCAGACCACCGACGAAGAGGGACCGATACAATGAGCAGTTCTTC. It codes for CASRPPTKRDRYNEQFF. The rearrangement links TRBV6-1 to TRBJ2-1; TRBD1 or TRBD2 may be the D gene (5 bases each). The CDR3 runs to 17 residues. V dropped 6 bases and J dropped 4 bases, with 22 bases sitting between them. CDR1 is MNHNS, CDR2 SASEGT, per germline.

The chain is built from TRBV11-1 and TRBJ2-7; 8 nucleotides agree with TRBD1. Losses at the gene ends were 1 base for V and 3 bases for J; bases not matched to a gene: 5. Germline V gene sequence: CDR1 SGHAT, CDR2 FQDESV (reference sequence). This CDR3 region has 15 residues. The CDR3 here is CASSLGRGRDYEQYF. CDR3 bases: TGTGCCAGCAGCTTAGGCAGGGGGCGCGACTACGAGCAGTACTTC. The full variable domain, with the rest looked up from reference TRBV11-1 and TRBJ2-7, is EAEVAQSPRYKITEKSQAVAFWCDPISGHATLYWYRQILGQGPELLVQFQDESVVDDSQLPKDRFSAERLKGVDSTLKIQPAELGDSAMYLCASSLGRGRDYEQYFGPGTRLTVT.

The CDR3 DNA sequence: TGTGCCAGCAAAAAAGGCGGGAGCGCAATCGCAAGCGCCTACGAGCAGTACTTC. It yields the protein CASKKGGSAIASAYEQYF. The chain uses TRBV28 and TRBJ2-7, with TRBD2 matching over 7 bases. V dropped 7 bases and J dropped 2; count of bases not matched to a gene: 20. This CDR3 is built from 18 residues. From germline, CDR1 is MDHEN and CDR2 SYDVKM.

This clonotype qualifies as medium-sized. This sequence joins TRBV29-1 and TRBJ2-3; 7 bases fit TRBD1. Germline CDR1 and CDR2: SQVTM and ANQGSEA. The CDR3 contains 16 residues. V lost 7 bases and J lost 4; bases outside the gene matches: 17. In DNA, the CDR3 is TGCAGCGGAATTGTTTCGGGGACAGAGGGCCCAGATACGCAGTATTTT. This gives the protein CSGIVSGTEGPDTQYF.

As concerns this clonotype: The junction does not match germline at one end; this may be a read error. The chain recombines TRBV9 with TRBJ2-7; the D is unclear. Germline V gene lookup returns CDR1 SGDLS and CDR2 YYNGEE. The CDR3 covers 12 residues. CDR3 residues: CASSQDGVEQYF. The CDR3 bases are TGCGCCAGCAGCCAAGATGGGGTCGAGCAGTACTTC.

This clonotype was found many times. The CDR3 DNA sequence: TGTGCCAGCAGCCTATACAATGAGCAGTTCTTC. It encodes CASSLYNEQFF. The V gene is TRBV9, the J gene TRBJ2-1; D is ambiguous. Germline V lookup: CDR1 SGDLS, CDR2 YYNGEE. V lost 4 bases to trimming and J lost 4 bases, with 3 bases between them. The CDR3 runs 11 residues.

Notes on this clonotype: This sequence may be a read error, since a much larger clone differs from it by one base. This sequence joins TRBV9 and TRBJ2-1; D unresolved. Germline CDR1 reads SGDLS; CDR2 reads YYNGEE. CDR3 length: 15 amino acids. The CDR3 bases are TGTGCCAGCAGCGCCACACCTATCTCCTACAATGGGCAGTTCTTC. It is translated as CASSATPISYNGQFF.

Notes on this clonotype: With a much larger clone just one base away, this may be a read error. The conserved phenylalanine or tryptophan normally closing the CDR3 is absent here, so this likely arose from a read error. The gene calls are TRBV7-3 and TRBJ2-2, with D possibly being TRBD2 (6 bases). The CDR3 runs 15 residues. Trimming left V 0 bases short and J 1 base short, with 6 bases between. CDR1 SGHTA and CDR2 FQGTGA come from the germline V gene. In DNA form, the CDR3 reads TGTGCCAGCAGCTTAACGGGAGGGAACACCGGGGAGCTGTTTCTT. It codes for CASSLTGGNTGELFL.

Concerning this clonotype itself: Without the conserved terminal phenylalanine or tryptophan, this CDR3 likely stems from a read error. The chain's CDR3 is CASSIIGLAGHFGELFL. The CDR3 DNA reads as TGTGCCAGCAGCATCATAGGACTAGCGGGACATTTCGGGGAGCTGTTTCTT. This chain connects TRBV7-2 to TRBJ2-2; 12 bases are a match to TRBD2. The V segment lost 5 bases and the J segment 7 bases; nucleotides outside the gene matches: 11. From germline, CDR1 is SGHTA and CDR2 FQGNSA. This CDR3 has 17 amino acids.

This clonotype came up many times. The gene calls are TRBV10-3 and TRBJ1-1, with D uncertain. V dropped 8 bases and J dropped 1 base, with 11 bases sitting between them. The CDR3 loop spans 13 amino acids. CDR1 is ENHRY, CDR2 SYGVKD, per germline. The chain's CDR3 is CAIVTEGNTEAFF. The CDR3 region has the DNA TGTGCCATCGTTACAGAGGGGAACACTGAAGCTTTCTTT.

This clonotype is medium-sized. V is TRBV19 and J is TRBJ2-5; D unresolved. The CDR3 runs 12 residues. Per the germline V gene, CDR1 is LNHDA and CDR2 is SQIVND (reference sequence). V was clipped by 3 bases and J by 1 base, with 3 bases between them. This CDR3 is CASSIGQETQYF. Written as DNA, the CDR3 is TGTGCCAGTAGTATTGGCCAAGAGACCCAGTACTTC.

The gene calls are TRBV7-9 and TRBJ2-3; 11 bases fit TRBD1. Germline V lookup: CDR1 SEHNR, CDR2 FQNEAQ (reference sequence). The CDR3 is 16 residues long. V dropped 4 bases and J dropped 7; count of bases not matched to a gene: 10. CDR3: CASSSPWTGGVNTQYF. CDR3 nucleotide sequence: TGTGCCAGCAGCTCCCCCTGGACAGGGGGCGTAAATACGCAGTATTTT.

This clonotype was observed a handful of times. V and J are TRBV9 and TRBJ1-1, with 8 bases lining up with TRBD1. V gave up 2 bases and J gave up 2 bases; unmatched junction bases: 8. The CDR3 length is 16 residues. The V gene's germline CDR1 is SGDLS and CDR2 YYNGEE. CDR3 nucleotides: TGTGCCAGCAGCGTCAAGACAGGGGCACCCAACACTGAAGCTTTCTTT. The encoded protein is CASSVKTGAPNTEAFF.

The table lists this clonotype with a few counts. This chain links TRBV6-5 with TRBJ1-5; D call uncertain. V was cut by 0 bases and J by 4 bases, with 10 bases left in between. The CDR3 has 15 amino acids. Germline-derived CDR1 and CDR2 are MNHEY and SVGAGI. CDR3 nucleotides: TGTGCCAGCAGTTACTCCGTCCACGGGAATCAGCCCCAGCATTTT. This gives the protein CASSYSVHGNQPQHF.

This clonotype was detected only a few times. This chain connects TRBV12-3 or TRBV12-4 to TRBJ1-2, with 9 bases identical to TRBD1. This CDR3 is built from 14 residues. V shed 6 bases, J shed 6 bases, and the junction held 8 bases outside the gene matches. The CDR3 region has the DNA TGTGCCAGCAGCTTCGGACAGGGGAAGCATGGCTACACCTTC. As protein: CASSFGQGKHGYTF.

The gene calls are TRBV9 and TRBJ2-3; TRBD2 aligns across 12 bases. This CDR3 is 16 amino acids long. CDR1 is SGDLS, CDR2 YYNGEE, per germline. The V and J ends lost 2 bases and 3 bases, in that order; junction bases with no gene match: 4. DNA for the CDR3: TGTGCCAGCAGCGTTGGACTAGCGGGGATTACAGATACGCAGTATTTT. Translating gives CASSVGLAGITDTQYF.